This paragraph reports one T cell receptor beta chain. The sample belongs to a study of blood T cell repertoires in COVID-19. For the study at large: Some COVID-19 samples were acute and others convalescent; all came from the United States, Italy and Spain.

The data were produced by immunoSEQ multiplex PCR, yet TCRdb's version contains in-frame clones alone and is incomplete. The sample consists of a few hundred thousand clones, 85% to 90% of them appearing once. Per the germline V gene, CDR1 is SGHRS and CDR2 is YFSETQ. CDR3 size: 18 residues. Deletions cut 3 bases from V and 4 bases from J, with 22 bases between. Participant ages covered roughly 18 to 89 years across 24 US areas. Cohort assignment relied on participant-reported clinical history. Exposed participants came across a COVID-19 case within 2 weeks before study entry. The sequenced sample was PBMCs or T cells enriched from blood (not recorded which). The receptor comes from a woman aged 25 to 39 who had been exposed to COVID-19. The chain carries TRBV5-1 and TRBJ2-2; D perhaps matches TRBD2 (5 bases). The CDR3, as DNA: TGCGCCAGCAGCTCCCATGGGGAACCTAGCAGCTCCACCGGGGAGCTGTTTTTT. Amino acids: CASSSHGEPSSSTGELFF.